The clone carrying this T cell receptor beta chain occurred a few times. These data come from a study of blood T cells in healthy people across ages. Combining a sample-barcoded 5' primer with a J-beta primer mix, a second PCR ran for roughly 6 to 12 cycles. TCRdb itself ran the 5' RACE reads through MiXCR, one entry per CDR3 protein. The sample includes hundreds of thousands of distinct CDR3 sequences, 25% to 30% of them seen just once. Between the trimmed V and J ends, which lost 5 bases and 0 bases, there was a span of 10 bases. This CDR3 contains 15 residues. In germline, CDR1 is MNHEY, CDR2 SVGAGI.

The source of this sequence is a woman of 80 years or more in good health. The chain combines TRBV6-5 with TRBJ1-4, with D possibly matching TRBD1 (6 bases). Specimen: blood. CDR3 DNA: TGTGCCAGCAGTAGGACAGCGGCAACTAATGAAAAACTGTTTTTT. Protein sequence: CASSRTAATNEKLFF.